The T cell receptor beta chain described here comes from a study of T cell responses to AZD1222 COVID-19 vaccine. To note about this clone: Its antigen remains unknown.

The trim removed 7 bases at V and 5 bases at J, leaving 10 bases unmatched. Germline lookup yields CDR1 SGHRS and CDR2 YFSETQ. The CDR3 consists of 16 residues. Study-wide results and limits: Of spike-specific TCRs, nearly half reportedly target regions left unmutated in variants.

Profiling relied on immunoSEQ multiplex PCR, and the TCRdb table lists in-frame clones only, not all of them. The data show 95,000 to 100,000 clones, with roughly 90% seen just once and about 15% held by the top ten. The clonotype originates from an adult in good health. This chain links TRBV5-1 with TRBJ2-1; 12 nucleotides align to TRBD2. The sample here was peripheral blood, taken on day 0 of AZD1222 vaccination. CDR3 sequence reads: CASSRLAGDSDNEQFF. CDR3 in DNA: TGCGCCAGCTCGCGACTAGCGGGAGATTCGGACAATGAGCAGTTCTTC. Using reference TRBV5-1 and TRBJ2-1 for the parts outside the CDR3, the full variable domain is KAGVTQTPRYLIKTRGQQVTLSCSPISGHRSVSWYQQTPGQGLQFLFEYFSETQRNKGNFPGRFSGRQFSNSRSEMNVSTLELGDSALYLCASSRLAGDSDNEQFFGPGTRLTVL.